Each of the 6 T cell receptor beta chains below was sequenced from the same sample in a study of blood T cell repertoires in COVID-19 (dated by TCRdb to the early 2020s). Library preparation employed the immunoSEQ multiplex PCR assay. Imported from immuneACCESS, the table was reduced by TCRdb to in-frame sequences with V and J called. These copies leave out some clones; in studies compared against another copy, an unresolved V gene accounts for under half, and the cause of the remainder is not known. Counted in this sample were some 19,000 clones; approximately 85% of them appeared once. Together, the top ten hold 55% to 65% of the sample. Sequencing input: peripheral blood. These receptors were collected from a man older than 75 with acute or convalescent COVID-19.

The chain employs TRBV7-9 and TRBJ1-2; D is possibly TRBD1 (5 bases). Germline V CDR1 and CDR2: SEHNR, FQNEAQ (reference sequence). Trimming cost V 3 bases and J 0 bases, with 14 bases left between them. The CDR3 covers 16 residues. The CDR3 DNA is TGTGCCAGCAGCTTGGAGGGACCGGCTACTAACTATGGCTACACCTTC. Protein product: CASSLEGPATNYGYTF.

The V and J genes are TRBV6-2 or TRBV6-3 and TRBJ1-5; possible D gene TRBD1, 6 bases. Trimming left V 6 bases short and J 7 bases short, with 19 bases between. Per germline, CDR1 MNHEY and CDR2 SVGEGT. CDR3 length: 15 residues. The CDR3 sequence is CASRYEGQRRQPQHF. CDR3 nucleotides: TGTGCCAGCAGATACGAAGGACAGCGAAGGCAGCCCCAGCATTTT.

This chain links TRBV4-3 with TRBJ1-2; weak D call: TRBD1 (5 bases). Germline V CDR1 and CDR2: LGHNA, YSLEER. CDR3 length equals 13 residues. Trimming cost V 4 bases and J 4 bases, with 10 bases left between them. CDR3 amino acids: CASSLGGGYGYTF. The DNA for the CDR3 is TGCGCCAGCAGCCTCGGGGGGGGCTATGGCTACACCTTC.

The rearrangement joins TRBV7-2 to TRBJ1-1; 10 bases fit TRBD1. The CDR3 loop spans 14 amino acids. Germline assignment: CDR1 SGHTA and CDR2 FQGNSA. Trimming cost V 5 bases and J 7 bases; bases outside gene matches: 7. This CDR3 reads CASSRDRGGVEAFF. CDR3 coding DNA: TGTGCCAGCAGCAGGGACAGGGGAGGGGTTGAAGCTTTCTTT. Complete variable domain (other parts from reference TRBV7-2 and TRBJ1-1): GAGVSQSPSNKVTEKGKDVELRCDPISGHTALYWYRQSLGQGLEFLIYFQGNSAPDKSGLPSDRFSAERTGGSVSTLTIQRTQQEDSAVYLCASSRDRGGVEAFFGQGTRLTVV.

The chain joins TRBV6-5 to TRBJ1-2; D not certain. CDR3 length equals 15 residues. Deletions cut 0 bases from V and 3 bases from J, with 11 bases between. Germline V gene sequence: CDR1 MNHEY, CDR2 SVGAGI. This chain's CDR3 is CASSYSVWRHYGYTF. The CDR3 nucleotides read TGTGCCAGCAGTTACTCGGTATGGAGGCACTATGGCTACACCTTC.

The V call is TRBV28, the J call TRBJ2-1, with TRBD2 identical over 14 bases. Germline CDR1 reads MDHEN; CDR2 reads SYDVKM. The CDR3 spans 15 residues. J lost 9 bases, V lost 5 bases, and 6 bases had no gene match. CDR3 bases: TGTGCCAGCAGTGAGACTAGCGGGGGGGTTCGTGAGCAGTTCTTC. Translation gives CASSETSGGVREQFF.